The 11 T cell receptor beta chains below all came from one sample that was sequenced in a study of blood T cell repertoires in COVID-19. Profiling relied on immunoSEQ multiplex PCR, and the TCRdb table lists in-frame clones only, not all of them. The table has fewer than 350,000 clones, roughly 90% seen once; the top ten hold about 1%. The sample consisted of PBMCs or T cells enriched from blood (not recorded which). The origin of the receptors is a woman aged 25 to 39 who had recovered from COVID-19.

The chain has TRBV2 and TRBJ1-1, with D hard to call. The CDR3 contains 15 residues. The germline V and J ends were trimmed by 5 bases and 4 bases, with 17 bases remaining between them. Looked up from germline, CDR1 is SNHLY and CDR2 is FYNNEI. The CDR3 DNA is TGTGCCAGCAGTATTGATAATAGCGGGTTCACTGAAGCTTTCTTT. This gives the protein CASSIDNSGFTEAFF.

The chain carries TRBV28 and TRBJ1-1, with 7 bases lining up with TRBD1. Unmatched junction bases numbered 10, after V lost 6 bases and J lost 3 bases. Germline loops: CDR1 MDHEN, CDR2 SYDVKM. The CDR3 is made up of 15 amino acids. CDR3 DNA: TGTGCCAGCAGCCCTATTCGACAGGGTGACACTGAAGCTTTCTTT. Translation gives CASSPIRQGDTEAFF. The variable domain in full, completed from reference TRBV28 and TRBJ1-1, reads DVKVTQSSRYLVKRTGEKVFLECVQDMDHENMFWYRQDPGLGLRLIYFSYDVKMKEKGDIPEGYSVSREKKERFSLILESASTNQTSMYLCASSPIRQGDTEAFFGQGTRLTVV.

The chain joins TRBV4-1 to TRBJ2-3; D may be TRBD2 (6 bases). CDR1 is MGHRA and CDR2 is YSYEKL in the germline V gene. V was pared by 0 bases and J by 2 bases, with 21 bases between. The CDR3 loop spans 19 amino acids. The CDR3 DNA follows: TGCGCCAGCAGCCAAGAAAGTAGGGGTAGACTAGTCGACACAGATACGCAGTATTTT. This gives the protein CASSQESRGRLVDTDTQYF.

The genes are TRBV29-1 and TRBJ2-3; TRBD2 might be the D (5 bases). The CDR3 sequence is 15 residues long. In germline, CDR1 is SQVTM, CDR2 ANQGSEA. Between the trimmed V and J ends, which lost 0 bases and 2 bases, there was a span of 12 bases. CDR3 protein: CSVEDLSGSTDTQYF. DNA for the CDR3: TGCAGCGTTGAAGATCTCTCGGGATCCACAGATACGCAGTATTTT.

The J gene is TRBJ2-3, the V gene TRBV3-1 (or the pseudogene TRBV3-2); 9 nucleotides align to TRBD2. The CDR3 runs 16 residues. With 0 bases clipped from V and 3 bases from J, the junction kept 4 bases outside the gene matches. Per germline, CDR1 LGHDT and CDR2 YNNKEL (reference sequence). CDR3 sequence (DNA): TGTGCCAGCAGCCAAGATTGGGCGGGAGGGACAGATACGCAGTATTTT. As protein: CASSQDWAGGTDTQYF.

The rearrangement joins TRBV5-4 to TRBJ1-2; no definite D call. The CDR3 runs to 15 residues. V gave up 1 base and J gave up 2 bases, with 12 bases separating them. In germline, CDR1 is SGHNT, CDR2 YYREEE (reference sequence). CDR3 sequence (DNA): TGTGCCAGCAGCTTGTCGGATCCTAGGAACTATGGCTACACCTTC. Its protein is CASSLSDPRNYGYTF.

The genes are TRBV2 and TRBJ1-2; 7 nucleotides line up with TRBD1. The CDR3 is 14 residues long. CDR1 is SNHLY, CDR2 FYNNEI, per germline. Trimming removed 9 bases from V and 5 bases from J; junction bases left unmatched: 12. As DNA, the CDR3 is TGTGCCAGACCCCACCCAGACAGGGCTTATGGCTACACCTTC. It yields the protein CARPHPDRAYGYTF.

The chain recombines TRBV30 with TRBJ2-7, with 10 nucleotides matching TRBD2. CDR1 and CDR2 from the germline V gene are GTSNPN and SVGIG (reference sequence). This CDR3 is 15 amino acids long. Trimming cost V 0 bases and J 6 bases; bases outside gene matches: 8. Here the CDR3 reads CAWSVRLAGASEQYF. In DNA form, the CDR3 reads TGTGCCTGGAGTGTCCGGCTAGCGGGAGCCTCCGAGCAGTACTTC.

This chain connects TRBV3-1 (or the pseudogene TRBV3-2) to TRBJ2-2; TRBD2 matches 9 bases. Germline trimming cut 4 bases from V and 7 bases from J; bases unmatched to any gene: 10. From germline, CDR1 is LGHDT and CDR2 YNNKEL (reference sequence). The CDR3 runs 16 residues. DNA for the CDR3: TGTGCCAGCAGCCCACCTGCGGGACTAGCTTACGGGGAGCTGTTTTTT. Amino acid sequence: CASSPPAGLAYGELFF.

This chain joins TRBV19 and TRBJ2-3, with D maybe TRBD1 (6 bases). The CDR3 extends over 18 amino acids. CDR1 LNHDA and CDR2 SQIVND come from the germline V gene (reference sequence). The germline V and J ends were trimmed by 3 bases and 0 bases, with 19 bases remaining between them. The CDR3 spells CASSISRGSLSSTDTQYF. CDR3 sequence (DNA): TGTGCCAGTAGTATCAGCAGGGGTTCCCTTTCTAGCACAGATACGCAGTATTTT.

The rearrangement joins TRBV7-3 to TRBJ1-5, with 9 bases aligning to TRBD1. The CDR3 is 13 amino acids. V dropped 5 bases and J dropped 6; count of bases not matched to a gene: 2. CDR1 SGHTA and CDR2 FQGTGA come from the germline V gene. As DNA, the CDR3 is TGTGCCAGCAGCCCGGGACAGGGTCAGCCCCAGCATTTT. It is translated as CASSPGQGQPQHF.